Listed below are T cell receptor beta chains from one sample, sequenced in a study of cytomegalovirus exposure and HLA in healthy donors. This table comes from immunoSEQ multiplex PCR, and its TCRdb copy is limited to in-frame clones, with some not included. The table for this sample gives more than 40,000 clones. Material: PBMCs. Receptor source: a male donor in good health and CMV-seronegative. CDR3s include the opening cysteine and the closing phenylalanine or tryptophan.

CDR3 protein	CDR3 length	V gene
CASSGQEHNEQFF	13	TRBV6-1
CAWSPPGVDEQFF	13	TRBV30
CASSYLRASAEAFF	14	TRBV6-5
CASSSGQLYGYTF	13	TRBV7-6
CASSDLAGAYNEQFF	15	TRBV11-3
CASSIGSPNNEKLFF	15	TRBV19
CASSDTGVVNQPQHF	15	TRBV6-1
CAFSRGNSPLHF	12	TRBV30
CASSFSGGASEQFF	14	TRBV19
CSVGGVGSYEQYF	13	TRBV29-1
CASSLTNRGRLYEQYF	16	TRBV5-1
CASSPPLRGWQPQHF	15	TRBV4-1
CASSLGLEGPGNTIYF	16	TRBV5-1
CASSLVAGQNTGELFF	16	TRBV7-9
CASSIEDRDFTDTQYF	16	TRBV19
CASSQGYPGEGGYTF	15	TRBV4-1
CASSQGFRGGLNSPLHF	17	TRBV4-1
CASSRDSMNTEAFF	14	TRBV11-3
CASSLGPGQFSYEQYF	16	TRBV5-1
CASSPRGPNTEAFF	14	TRBV4-3
CASSLGMTGYSEAFF	15	TRBV7-2
CASSFDSFSYEQYF	14	TRBV11-1
CASSWGRIIATNEKLFF	17	TRBV19
CAISEPSAGAGSQYF	15	TRBV10-3
CASRGTGFGELFF	13	TRBV6-1
CASSYGGTNEKLFF	14	TRBV6-5
CASSQVFPGMNIQYF	15	TRBV4-1
CASSTPGTGRTEAFF	15	TRBV19
CASSPASGGIYEQYF	15	TRBV27
CASSQDLDNYGYTF	14	TRBV4-1
CASSLAGTSSTDTQYF	16	TRBV5-6
CASSYRGLETFF	12	TRBV6-5